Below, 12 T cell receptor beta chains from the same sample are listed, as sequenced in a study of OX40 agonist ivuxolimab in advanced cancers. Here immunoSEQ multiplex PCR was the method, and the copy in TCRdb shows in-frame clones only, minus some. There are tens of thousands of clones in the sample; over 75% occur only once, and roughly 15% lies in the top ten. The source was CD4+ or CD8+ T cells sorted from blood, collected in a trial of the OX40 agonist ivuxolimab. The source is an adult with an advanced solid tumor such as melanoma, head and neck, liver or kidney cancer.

CDR3 sequence (DNA): TGTGCCAGCAGCTCCATCCGACGGGACAGGGGAGAGACCCAGTACTTC. This encodes CASSSIRRDRGETQYF. The chain employs TRBV7-9 and TRBJ2-5; 10 nucleotides match TRBD1. Trimming took 4 bases from V and 4 from J; bases not matched to a gene: 9. CDR1 and CDR2 (germline): SEHNR, FQNEAQ (reference sequence). The CDR3 extends over 16 amino acids.

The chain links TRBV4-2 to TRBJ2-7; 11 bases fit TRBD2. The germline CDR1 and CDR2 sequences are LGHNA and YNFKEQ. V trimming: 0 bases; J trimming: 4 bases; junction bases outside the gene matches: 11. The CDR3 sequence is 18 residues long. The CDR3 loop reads CASSQEGLAAYTSYEQYF. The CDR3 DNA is TGTGCCAGCAGCCAAGAGGGACTAGCGGCCTACACTTCATACGAGCAGTACTTC.

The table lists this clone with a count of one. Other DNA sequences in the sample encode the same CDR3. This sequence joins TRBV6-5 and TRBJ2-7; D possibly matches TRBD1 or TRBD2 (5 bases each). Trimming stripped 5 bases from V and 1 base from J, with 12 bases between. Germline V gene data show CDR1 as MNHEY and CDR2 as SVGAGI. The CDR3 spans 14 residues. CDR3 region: CASSPGTGSYEQYF. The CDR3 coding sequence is TGTGCCAGCAGTCCCGGGACGGGGTCCTACGAGCAGTACTTC.

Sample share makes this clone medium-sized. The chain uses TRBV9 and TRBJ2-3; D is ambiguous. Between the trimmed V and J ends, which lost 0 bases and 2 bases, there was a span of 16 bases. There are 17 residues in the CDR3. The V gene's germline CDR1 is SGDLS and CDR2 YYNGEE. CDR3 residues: CASSVATVGGNTDTQYF. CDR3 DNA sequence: TGTGCCAGCAGCGTAGCTACGGTCGGTGGGAACACAGATACGCAGTATTTT.

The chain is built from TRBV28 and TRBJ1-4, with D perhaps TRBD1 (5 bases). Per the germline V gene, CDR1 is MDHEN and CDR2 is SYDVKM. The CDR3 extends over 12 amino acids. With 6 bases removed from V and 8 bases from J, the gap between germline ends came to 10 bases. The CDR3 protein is CASSQGKEKLFF. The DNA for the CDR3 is TGTGCCAGCAGCCAGGGTAAAGAAAAACTGTTTTTT.

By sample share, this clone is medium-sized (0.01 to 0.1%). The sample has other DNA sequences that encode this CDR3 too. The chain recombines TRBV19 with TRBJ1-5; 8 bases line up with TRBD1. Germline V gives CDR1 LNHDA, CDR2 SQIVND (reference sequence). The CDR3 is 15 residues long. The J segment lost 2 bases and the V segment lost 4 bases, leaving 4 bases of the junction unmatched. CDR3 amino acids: CASSNWGQGNQPQHF. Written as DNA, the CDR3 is TGTGCCAGTAGTAACTGGGGACAGGGCAATCAGCCCCAGCATTTT.

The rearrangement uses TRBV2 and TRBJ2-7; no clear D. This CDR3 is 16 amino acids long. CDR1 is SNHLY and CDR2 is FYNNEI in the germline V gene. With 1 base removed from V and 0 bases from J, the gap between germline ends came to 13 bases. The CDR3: CASSEDPTTGSYEQYF. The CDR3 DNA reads TGTGCCAGCAGTGAAGACCCGACAACCGGCTCCTACGAGCAGTACTTC. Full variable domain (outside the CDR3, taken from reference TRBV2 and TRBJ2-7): EPEVTQTPSHQVTQMGQEVILRCVPISNHLYFYWYRQILGQKVEFLVSFYNNEISEKSEIFDDQFSVERPDGSNFTLKIRSTKLEDSAMYFCASSEDPTTGSYEQYFGPGTRLTVT.

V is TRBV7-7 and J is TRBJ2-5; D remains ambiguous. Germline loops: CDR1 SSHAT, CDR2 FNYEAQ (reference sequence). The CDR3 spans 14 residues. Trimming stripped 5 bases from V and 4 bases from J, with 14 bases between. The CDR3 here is CASSLDERIETQYF. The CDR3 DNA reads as TGTGCCAGCAGCCTAGACGAGAGAATAGAGACCCAGTACTTC.

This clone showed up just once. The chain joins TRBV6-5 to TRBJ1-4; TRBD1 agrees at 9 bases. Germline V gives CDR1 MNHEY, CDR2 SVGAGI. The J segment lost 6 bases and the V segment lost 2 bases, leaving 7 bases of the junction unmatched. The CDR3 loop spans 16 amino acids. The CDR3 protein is CASSYTPTGGYEKLFF. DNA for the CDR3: TGTGCCAGCAGTTACACCCCGACAGGGGGTTATGAAAAACTGTTTTTT.

For the CDR3, the DNA is TGTGCCAGCAAGGTTGGACAGATAAATGAAAAACTGTTTTTT. Protein product: CASKVGQINEKLFF. The chain combines TRBV2 with TRBJ1-4; weak D call: TRBD1 (6 bases). CDR1 and CDR2 from the germline V gene are SNHLY and FYNNEI. V lost 7 bases, J lost 5 bases, and 14 bases lay in between. The CDR3 is 14 residues long.

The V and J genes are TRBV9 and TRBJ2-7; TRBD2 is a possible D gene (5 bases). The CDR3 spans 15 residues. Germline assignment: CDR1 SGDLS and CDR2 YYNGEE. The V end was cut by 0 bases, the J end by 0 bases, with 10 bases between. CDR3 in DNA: TGTGCCAGCAGCGTAGGGGGAGAGTACTCCTACGAGCAGTACTTC. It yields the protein CASSVGGEYSYEQYF.

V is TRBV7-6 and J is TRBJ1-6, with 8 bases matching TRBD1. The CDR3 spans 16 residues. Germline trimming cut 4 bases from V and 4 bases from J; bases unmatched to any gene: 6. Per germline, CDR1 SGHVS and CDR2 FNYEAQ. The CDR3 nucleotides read TGTGCCAGCAGCTCAACCGGGACAGGTTATAATTCACCCCTCCACTTT. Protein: CASSSTGTGYNSPLHF.